The 23 T cell receptor beta chains given below trace back to one sample, sequenced in a study of cytomegalovirus exposure and HLA in healthy donors. The PCR used 60 Vbeta and 13 Jbeta primers. Only in-frame clones appear in the TCRdb table, and some are missing; sequencing was by immunoSEQ multiplex PCR. This table has 85,000 to 100,000 clones, approximately 86% appearing once. Specimen: PBMCs. Receptors were obtained from a man aged 25 to 45 in good health and CMV-seropositive.

This chain uses TRBV7-2 with TRBJ2-5, with D perhaps matching TRBD1 (7 bases). The germline CDR1 and CDR2 sequences are SGHTA and FQGNSA. The CDR3 is 15 amino acids. Trimming took 7 bases from V and 5 from J, leaving 20 bases between them. DNA for the CDR3: TGTGCCAGCAACCCTATGGGGGGCAGGGGGGAGACCCAGTACTTC. This gives the protein CASNPMGGRGETQYF.

The chain recombines TRBV7-9 with TRBJ1-5, with D unclear. V shed 4 bases and J shed 4 bases, with 14 bases lying between them. Germline CDR1 and CDR2: SEHNR and FQNEAQ (reference sequence). The CDR3 spans 15 residues. The CDR3 nucleotides are TGTGCCAGCAGCTCCGGGGAGGGTGGTAATCAGCCCCAGCATTTT. This translates into CASSSGEGGNQPQHF.

J is TRBJ1-1 and V is TRBV30; TRBD1 might be the D (6 bases). The V gene lost 2 bases and the J gene lost 2 bases, with 9 bases spanning the gap. Germline V CDR1 and CDR2: GTSNPN, SVGIG (reference sequence). This CDR3 has 13 residues. This chain's CDR3 is CAWSTQGNTEAFF. CDR3 in DNA: TGTGCCTGGAGTACACAGGGAAACACTGAAGCTTTCTTT.

The chain joins TRBV27 to TRBJ1-1; D is undetermined. The germline V gene encodes CDR1 MNHEY and CDR2 SMNVEV (reference sequence). The CDR3 sequence is 13 residues long. The V end was cut by 5 bases, the J end by 1 base, with 8 bases between. CDR3 nucleotides: TGTGCCAGCAGTATCACAGAGAACACTGAAGCTTTCTTT. Protein sequence: CASSITENTEAFF.

This clone counts as medium-sized. The chain carries TRBV19 and TRBJ2-6, with D unclear. V lost 10 bases and J lost 1, with 5 bases in between. CDR1 LNHDA and CDR2 SQIVND come from the germline V gene (reference sequence). This CDR3 contains 12 residues. This CDR3 reads CATLSGANVLTF. The CDR3 DNA follows: TGTGCCACCTTATCTGGGGCCAACGTCCTGACTTTC. Filled out from reference TRBV19 and TRBJ2-6, the complete variable domain reads DGGITQSPKYLFRKEGQNVTLSCEQNLNHDAMYWYRQDPGQGLRLIYYSQIVNDFQKGDIAEGYSVSREKKESFPLTVTSAQKNPTAFYLCATLSGANVLTFGAGSRLTVL.

The chain couples TRBV11-2 to TRBJ2-1; TRBD2 matches 10 bases. Per the germline V gene, CDR1 is SGHAT and CDR2 is FQNNGV. The trim removed 1 base at V and 8 bases at J, leaving 2 bases unmatched. This CDR3 comprises 14 residues. The CDR3 coding sequence is TGTGCCAGCAGCTTAGGTCTAGCGGGAGATGAGCAGTTCTTC. Protein: CASSLGLAGDEQFF.

The chain's CDR3 is CAWRGQGVDQETQYF. In DNA form, the CDR3 reads TGTGCCTGGAGAGGGCAGGGGGTGGACCAAGAGACCCAGTACTTC. The chain combines TRBV30 with TRBJ2-5; TRBD1 aligns across 7 bases. Unmatched junction bases numbered 7, after V lost 3 bases and J lost 0 bases. Germline CDR1 and CDR2: GTSNPN and SVGIG (reference sequence). The CDR3 runs to 15 residues.

CDR3 DNA: TGTGCCAGCAGTGAAAACACCCTCAAACAGCATTTT. Its protein is CASSENTLKQHF. V gene TRBV6-1 combines with J gene TRBJ1-5; D is undetermined. The ends were cut back, 2 bases at V and 13 bases at J, with 12 bases in the middle. This CDR3 comprises 12 residues. Per the germline V gene, CDR1 is MNHNS and CDR2 is SASEGT.

This clone has a handful of counts. The chain couples TRBV11-2 to TRBJ2-7; D is undetermined. V lost 2 bases and J lost 5, with 16 bases in between. CDR1 and CDR2 from the germline V gene are SGHAT and FQNNGV. The CDR3 is 15 residues long. The CDR3 region has the DNA TGTGCCAGCAGCTTAAGCCCGATCCCACTCGACGAGCAGTACTTC. It yields the protein CASSLSPIPLDEQYF. Full variable domain (outside the CDR3, taken from reference TRBV11-2 and TRBJ2-7): EAGVAQSPRYKIIEKRQSVAFWCNPISGHATLYWYQQILGQGPKLLIQFQNNGVVDDSQLPKDRFSAERLKGVDSTLKIQPAKLEDSAVYLCASSLSPIPLDEQYFGPGTRLTVT.

CDR3 region: CASSLYLADTQYF. The CDR3 DNA reads TGTGCCAGCAGCTTATACCTAGCAGATACGCAGTATTTT. This chain joins TRBV11-2 and TRBJ2-3; D remains ambiguous. V was clipped by 2 bases and J by 4 bases, with 7 bases between them. Germline CDR1 reads SGHAT; CDR2 reads FQNNGV. CDR3 length: 13 amino acids.

In its sample, this clone was seen a few times. The V call is TRBV7-2, the J call TRBJ2-3, with TRBD2 matching 9 bases. The CDR3 is made up of 17 amino acids. J lost 4 bases, V lost 7 bases, and 15 bases had no gene match. Germline-derived CDR1 and CDR2 are SGHTA and FQGNSA. The CDR3: CASNFISSGMRSDTQYF. For the CDR3, the DNA is TGTGCCAGCAACTTTATTTCTAGCGGGATGAGATCAGATACGCAGTATTTT.

The chain carries TRBV4-1 and TRBJ1-1, with a possible D match to TRBD1 (6 bases). The CDR3 totals 14 residues. Germline assignment: CDR1 MGHRA and CDR2 YSYEKL. Deletions cut 3 bases from V and 4 bases from J, with 12 bases between. The CDR3 bases are TGCGCCAGCAGCCAGCCAGGGGTAAGCACTGAAGCTTTCTTT. It encodes CASSQPGVSTEAFF.

The CDR3 reads CASKQGGGSSYEQYF. CDR3 sequence (DNA): TGTGCCAGCAAGCAAGGTGGCGGGAGCTCCTACGAGCAGTACTTC. The rearrangement joins TRBV6-6 to TRBJ2-7, with TRBD2 matching 7 bases. Germline V gene data show CDR1 as MNHNY and CDR2 as SVGAGI (reference sequence). V dropped 7 bases and J dropped 0; count of bases not matched to a gene: 9. The CDR3 is 15 amino acids.

The V gene is TRBV7-2, the J gene TRBJ2-3; D ambiguous. The CDR3 consists of 14 residues. In germline, CDR1 is SGHTA, CDR2 FQGNSA. With 6 bases removed from V and 1 base from J, the gap between germline ends came to 11 bases. CDR3 DNA: TGTGCCAGCAGTTCGTCACTCGGCACAGATACGCAGTATTTT. It translates to CASSSSLGTDTQYF. Variable domain in full (rest from reference TRBV7-2 and TRBJ2-3): GAGVSQSPSNKVTEKGKDVELRCDPISGHTALYWYRQSLGQGLEFLIYFQGNSAPDKSGLPSDRFSAERTGGSVSTLTIQRTQQEDSAVYLCASSSSLGTDTQYFGPGTRLTVL.

This clone was recorded only once. The chain uses TRBV27 and TRBJ2-5; 8 nucleotides agree with TRBD2. The CDR3 runs to 16 residues. V was clipped by 5 bases and J by 1 base; unmatched bases: 9. Germline V gives CDR1 MNHEY, CDR2 SMNVEV (reference sequence). The CDR3 here is CASSPLLGLAQETQYF. The CDR3 DNA reads as TGTGCCAGCAGTCCTCTCCTCGGACTAGCCCAAGAGACCCAGTACTTC.

The chain is built from TRBV25-1 and TRBJ1-1; D call uncertain. CDR3 size: 13 residues. Germline V CDR1 and CDR2: MGHDK, SYGVNS. The V and J ends lost 5 bases and 4 bases respectively, with 11 bases between them. In DNA form, the CDR3 reads TGTGCCAGCAGTATTCACAGTACCACTGAAGCTTTCTTT. The encoded protein is CASSIHSTTEAFF.

This chain links TRBV5-1 with TRBJ1-2, with no clear D. In germline, CDR1 is SGHRS, CDR2 YFSETQ. V gave up 4 bases and J gave up 4 bases, with 14 bases separating them. The CDR3 is 14 amino acids. The CDR3 here is CASSLAGGGYGYTF. As DNA, the CDR3 is TGCGCCAGCAGCCTGGCCGGCGGTGGCTATGGCTACACCTTC. Complete variable domain (other parts from reference TRBV5-1 and TRBJ1-2): KAGVTQTPRYLIKTRGQQVTLSCSPISGHRSVSWYQQTPGQGLQFLFEYFSETQRNKGNFPGRFSGRQFSNSRSEMNVSTLELGDSALYLCASSLAGGGYGYTFGSGTRLTVV.

This clone has more than one count but fewer than ten. The chain is built from TRBV6-1 and TRBJ2-1; 7 bases match TRBD1. The V segment lost 7 bases and the J segment 0 bases; nucleotides outside the gene matches: 6. Per germline, CDR1 MNHNS and CDR2 SASEGT. The CDR3 extends over 15 amino acids. As DNA, the CDR3 is TGTGCCAGCAATCCGGACAGGAGCTCCTACAATGAGCAGTTCTTC. It yields the protein CASNPDRSSYNEQFF.

This clone was observed a handful of times. The J gene is TRBJ2-1, the V gene TRBV7-9, with 14 nucleotides matching TRBD2. Trimming at V came to 5 bases and at J to 9 bases, leaving 12 bases not matched to a gene. The germline CDR1 and CDR2 sequences are SEHNR and FQNEAQ (reference sequence). The CDR3 contains 17 residues. The CDR3 DNA reads as TGTGCCAGCAGCGTCAGGACTAGCGGGAGGCCAGTGGTTGAGCAGTTCTTC. Amino acids: CASSVRTSGRPVVEQFF.

V gene TRBV27 combines with J gene TRBJ2-7; 7 nucleotides align to TRBD1. V was clipped by 7 bases and J by 4 bases; unmatched bases: 13. There are 15 residues in the CDR3. Germline V gives CDR1 MNHEY, CDR2 SMNVEV (reference sequence). CDR3 DNA: TGTGCCAGCAAAACGGGCTTGACAGGGTTATACGAGCAGTACTTC. Translation: CASKTGLTGLYEQYF.

The rearrangement uses TRBV28 and TRBJ2-2; D possibly corresponds to TRBD1 (6 bases). The CDR3 is made up of 13 amino acids. Trimming pared 7 bases from V and 3 bases from J, leaving 9 bases between. CDR1 and CDR2 (germline): MDHEN, SYDVKM. The CDR3 loop is CASKQGDTGELFF. The CDR3 DNA follows: TGTGCCAGCAAACAGGGCGACACCGGGGAGCTGTTTTTT.

The chain couples TRBV29-1 to TRBJ2-7; 7 bases are shared with TRBD1. V was clipped by 5 bases and J by 2 bases; unmatched bases: 9. The CDR3 loop spans 14 amino acids. Germline V gives CDR1 SQVTM, CDR2 ANQGSEA. The CDR3 DNA sequence: TGCAGCGTTAGAGGGAAAACAGGGGCCTACGAGCAGTACTTC. Protein product: CSVRGKTGAYEQYF.

This clone was recorded only once. The genes are TRBV7-9 and TRBJ2-1, with 7 bases fitting TRBD2. Germline CDR1 reads SEHNR; CDR2 reads FQNEAQ (reference sequence). This CDR3 comprises 15 residues. V shed 0 bases and J 7 bases; nucleotides not matched to a gene: 6. DNA of the CDR3: TGTGCCAGCAGCTTAGCGGGAGGGCCGAGGAATGAGCAGTTCTTC. As protein: CASSLAGGPRNEQFF.